This T cell receptor beta chain stems from a study of blood T cell repertoires in COVID-19. Study overall: Italy, Spain and the United States were the sources of the convalescent and acute COVID-19 samples. PBMCs, B-cell-depleted T cells, or T cells were the source of the cDNA or gDNA that made up the material.

Assignments of participants to cohorts depended upon their own reported clinical history. Germline CDR1 reads KGHDR; CDR2 reads SFDVKD. The CDR3 totals 13 residues. V was cut by 4 bases and J by 5 bases, with 11 bases left in between. Original data processing: For nucleated cells, counts were estimated from reference gene primer amplification. Sequencing used immunoSEQ multiplex PCR; TCRdb keeps in-frame clones, though not all of them. That table is the source of V, J and clone size, and D and trimming were worked out from the DNA. The sample includes some 200,000 clones, about nine tenths of them seen just once.

Specimen: PBMCs or T cells enriched from blood (not recorded which). This sequence originates from a man between 18 and 29 years old with acute COVID-19. The chain uses TRBV24-1 and TRBJ2-7; a possible D gene is TRBD1 (5 bases). The CDR3 reads CATSDLQAHEQYF. In DNA form, the CDR3 reads TGTGCCACCAGTGACTTACAGGCGCACGAGCAGTACTTC.